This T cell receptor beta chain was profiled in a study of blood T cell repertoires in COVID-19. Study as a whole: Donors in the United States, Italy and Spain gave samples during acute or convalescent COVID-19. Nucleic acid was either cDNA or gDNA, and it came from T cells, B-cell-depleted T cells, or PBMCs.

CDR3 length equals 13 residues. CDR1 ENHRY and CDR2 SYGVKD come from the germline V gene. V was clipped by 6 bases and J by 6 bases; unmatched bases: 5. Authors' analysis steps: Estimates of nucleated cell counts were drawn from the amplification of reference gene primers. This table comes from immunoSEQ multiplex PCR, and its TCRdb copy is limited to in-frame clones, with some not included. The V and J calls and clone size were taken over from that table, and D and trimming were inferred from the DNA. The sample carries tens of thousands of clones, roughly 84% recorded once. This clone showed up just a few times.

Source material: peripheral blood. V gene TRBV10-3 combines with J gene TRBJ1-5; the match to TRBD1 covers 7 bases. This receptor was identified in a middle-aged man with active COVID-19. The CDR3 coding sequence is TGTGCCATCAGCCTGACAGGGACTCAGCCCCAGCATTTT. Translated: CAISLTGTQPQHF.